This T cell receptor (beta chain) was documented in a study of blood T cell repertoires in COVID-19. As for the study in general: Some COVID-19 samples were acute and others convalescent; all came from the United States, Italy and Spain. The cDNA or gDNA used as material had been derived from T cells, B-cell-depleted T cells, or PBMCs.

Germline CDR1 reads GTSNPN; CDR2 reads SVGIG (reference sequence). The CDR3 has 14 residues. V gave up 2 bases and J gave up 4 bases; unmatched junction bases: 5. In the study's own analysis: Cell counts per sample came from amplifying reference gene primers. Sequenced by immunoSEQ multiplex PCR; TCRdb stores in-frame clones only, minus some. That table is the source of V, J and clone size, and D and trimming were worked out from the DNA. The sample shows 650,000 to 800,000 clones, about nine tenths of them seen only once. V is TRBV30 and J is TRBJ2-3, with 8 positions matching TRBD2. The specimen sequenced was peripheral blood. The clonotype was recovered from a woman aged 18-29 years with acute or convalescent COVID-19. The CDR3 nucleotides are TGTGCCTGGAGTTCGGGGGGGGGAGCAGATACGCAGTATTTT. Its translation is CAWSSGGGADTQYF.